The 26 T cell receptor beta chains listed next were all sequenced from one sample in a study of T-cell reconstitution after alpha-beta-depleted transplantation in children. Molecular barcoding with unique molecular identifiers was used for the TCRbeta library. Via MiXCR, TCRdb re-called the PCR reads, giving one row per CDR3 protein. The table shows fewer than 550,000 distinct CDR3 sequences, with about a tenth occurring only once. The specimen comprised PBMCs from the stem cell graft donor, sampled from the stem cell graft. These receptors were obtained from a human donor who donated a stem cell graft to a child with acute myeloid leukemia.

This clonotype was detected a few times. The chain has TRBV3-1 and TRBJ2-3; TRBD2 matches 14 bases. Per germline, CDR1 LGHDT and CDR2 YNNKEL (reference sequence). The J segment lost 6 bases and the V segment lost 8 bases, leaving 16 bases of the junction unmatched. This CDR3 is 18 amino acids long. In DNA, the CDR3 is TGTGCCAGCGGAGGACGGGGACTAGCGGGAGTCCCGCTGGATACGCAGTATTTT. Its protein product is CASGGRGLAGVPLDTQYF.

The chain is built from TRBV7-2 and TRBJ2-5; perhaps TRBD1 as D (6 bases). V lost 5 bases and J lost 5, with 18 bases in between. The CDR3 totals 15 residues. From germline, CDR1 is SGHTA and CDR2 FQGNSA. CDR3 sequence reads: CASSPDRPAWETQYF. The CDR3 nucleotides read TGTGCCAGCAGCCCCGACAGGCCGGCATGGGAGACCCAGTACTTC.

The rearrangement links TRBV5-1 to TRBJ2-7; TRBD1 matches at 12 bases. CDR3 size: 14 residues. Trimming cost V 3 bases and J 5 bases; bases outside gene matches: 3. Per germline, CDR1 SGHRS and CDR2 YFSETQ. The CDR3 sequence: CASSWGTGGDEQYV. In DNA, the CDR3 is TGCGCCAGCAGCTGGGGGACAGGGGGCGACGAGCAGTACGTC.

This clonotype was detected a few times. V usage is TRBV20-1 and J usage is TRBJ1-1; the D gene is possibly TRBD1 (6 bases). CDR1 and CDR2 (germline): DFQATT, SNEGSKA (reference sequence). The CDR3 has 14 residues. V was trimmed by 4 bases and J by 8 bases, leaving 20 bases between them. The CDR3 DNA sequence: TGCAGTGCTACCCGTCTGGGGGGGGCCATGGAAGCTTTCTTT. It codes for CSATRLGGAMEAFF.

This clonotype was picked up a small number of times. The chain couples TRBV7-8 to TRBJ2-4; 12 bases are shared with TRBD1. The junction had 8 bases not matched to a gene; V was cut back by 5 bases and J by 15 bases. The CDR3 runs 13 residues. Germline loops: CDR1 SGHVS, CDR2 FQNEAQ. CDR3 nucleotides: TGTGCCAGCAGCCTCGGGACAGGGGGCTTTGGGTACTTC. It specifies CASSLGTGGFGYF. Complete variable domain (other parts from reference TRBV7-8 and TRBJ2-4): GAGVSQSPRYKVAKRGQDVALRCDPISGHVSLFWYQQALGQGPEFLTYFQNEAQLDKSGLPSDRFFAERPEGSVSTLKIQRTQQEDSAVYLCASSLGTGGFGYFGAGTRLSVL.

The chain employs TRBV6-2 or TRBV6-3 and TRBJ2-1; no clear D gene. Germline V lookup: CDR1 MNHEY, CDR2 SVGEGT. The V gene lost 8 bases and the J gene lost 0 bases, with 11 bases spanning the gap. The CDR3 runs 14 residues. CDR3 residues: CASQVYSSYNEQFF. The CDR3 DNA is TGTGCCAGCCAGGTTTATAGCTCCTACAATGAGCAGTTCTTC.

This clonotype has more than one count but fewer than ten. V gene TRBV10-3 combines with J gene TRBJ2-1; 10 bases are a match to TRBD1. The V segment lost 8 bases and the J segment 6 bases; nucleotides outside the gene matches: 4. Germline-derived CDR1 and CDR2 are ENHRY and SYGVKD. The CDR3 consists of 13 residues. The CDR3 nucleotides are TGTGCCATCGGACAGGGGGGGGGCAATGAGCAGTTCTTC. This gives the protein CAIGQGGGNEQFF.

This clonotype was seen a handful of times. J is TRBJ2-1 and V is TRBV5-6; D gene uncertain. CDR1 and CDR2 from the germline V gene are SGHDT and YYEEEE. The ends were cut back, 1 base at V and 6 bases at J, with 8 bases in the middle. The CDR3 runs to 13 residues. CDR3 sequence (DNA): TGTGCCAGCAGCTTGTTTCCGGTCAATGAGCAGTTCTTC. This encodes CASSLFPVNEQFF.

The chain is built from TRBV5-6 and TRBJ2-1; D unresolved. V lost 0 bases to trimming and J lost 8 bases, with 9 bases between them. Per the germline V gene, CDR1 is SGHDT and CDR2 is YYEEEE. The CDR3 runs to 13 residues. CDR3: CASSLAIVDEQFF. The CDR3 DNA sequence: TGTGCCAGCAGCTTGGCCATAGTGGATGAGCAGTTCTTC.

The V call is TRBV15, the J call TRBJ2-1; D gene unclear. CDR1 is LNHNV, CDR2 YYDKDF, per germline (reference sequence). Trimming removed 3 bases at V and 4 bases at J, with 10 bases between. The CDR3 has 14 residues. CDR3 DNA: TGTGCCACCAGCAGTACCGCCGTATACAATGAGCAGTTCTTC. Amino acid sequence: CATSSTAVYNEQFF.

This clonotype was seen a single time. The chain uses TRBV3-1 and TRBJ2-1; weak D call: TRBD1 (5 bases). V lost 0 bases, J lost 9 bases, and 15 bases lay in between. Germline V gene sequence: CDR1 LGHDT, CDR2 YNNKEL (reference sequence). The CDR3 loop spans 15 amino acids. As DNA, the CDR3 is TGTGCCAGCAGCCAAGATCTTGGGGCCTGGGGTGAGCAGTTCTTC. Translated, it gives CASSQDLGAWGEQFF.

This clonotype was seen just once. One base away lies a much larger clone, so this may be a sequencing read error. The rearrangement links TRBV5-1 to TRBJ2-5; D possibly corresponds to TRBD1 (5 bases). The germline V gene has CDR1 SGHRS and CDR2 YFSETQ. This CDR3 spans 16 amino acids. CDR3 in DNA: TGCGACAGCAGCTTAGGGGCTAGTCAACTCCAAGAGACCCAGTACTTC. Amino acids: CDSSLGASQLQETQYF.

The chain uses TRBV30 and TRBJ1-5; no firm D call. Germline V lookup: CDR1 GTSNPN, CDR2 SVGIG (reference sequence). The CDR3 sequence is 13 residues long. With 4 bases removed from V and 5 bases from J, the gap between germline ends came to 12 bases. The CDR3 region has the DNA TGTGCCTGGACTCGAGGGCGCGATCAGCCCCAGCATTTT. Translation: CAWTRGRDQPQHF.

V and J are TRBV7-6 and TRBJ2-7; 11 positions agree with TRBD2. Trimming at V came to 5 bases and at J to 6 bases, leaving 9 bases not matched to a gene. The germline V gene has CDR1 SGHVS and CDR2 FNYEAQ. This CDR3 has 15 residues. CDR3 coding DNA: TGTGCCAGCAGCCCGGAACCCCTAGCGGGAGGCGAGCAGTACTTC. It is translated as CASSPEPLAGGEQYF.

This clonotype was picked up many times. This chain joins TRBV10-3 and TRBJ2-5; 13 bases match TRBD2. V was pared by 2 bases and J by 5 bases, with 8 bases of the junction left unmatched. The CDR3 is 17 amino acids. Germline V gene lookup returns CDR1 ENHRY and CDR2 SYGVKD. The CDR3 region is CAISEPTSGRARETQYF. DNA for the CDR3: TGTGCCATCAGTGAGCCAACTAGCGGGAGGGCCCGGGAGACCCAGTACTTC.

The sample holds many counts of this clonotype. CDR3 nucleotides: TGTGCCAGCGGTTACGGCGGCTCCTACAATGAGCAGTTCTTC. Translating it yields CASGYGGSYNEQFF. The gene calls are TRBV12-3 or TRBV12-4 and TRBJ2-1; D remains ambiguous. V was cut by 8 bases and J by 0 bases, with 11 bases left in between. The CDR3 consists of 14 residues.

In this sample, this clonotype turned up many times. V gene TRBV3-1 combines with J gene TRBJ2-7, with TRBD2 matching over 7 bases. The germline V gene encodes CDR1 LGHDT and CDR2 YNNKEL (reference sequence). The CDR3 loop spans 13 amino acids. Unmatched junction bases numbered 3, after V lost 1 base and J lost 6 bases. The CDR3 reads CASSQGPGGEQYV. The DNA of the CDR3 is TGTGCCAGCAGCCAAGGGCCGGGAGGCGAGCAGTACGTC.

On this clonotype itself: Possible read error: a much larger clone is one base away. The rearrangement links TRBV9 to TRBJ2-2, with unresolved D. Germline CDR1 and CDR2: SGDLS and YYNGEE. V was shortened by 3 bases and J by 1 base, with 4 bases between the two germline ends. CDR3 length equals 13 residues. CDR3 sequence reads: CASSAKNTGELFF. In nucleotides, the CDR3 is TGTGCCAGCAGCGCCAAGAACACCGGGGAGCTGTTTTTT.

The chain carries TRBV20-1 and TRBJ1-1; D possibly corresponds to TRBD1 (5 bases). Germline-derived CDR1 and CDR2 are DFQATT and SNEGSKA (reference sequence). Trimming took off 3 bases at V and 4 bases at J, with 12 bases between the two ends. The CDR3 has 13 residues. Here the CDR3 reads CSARKGLGTEAFF. The DNA of the CDR3 is TGCAGTGCTAGGAAGGGGTTAGGCACTGAAGCTTTCTTT.

In this sample, this clonotype turned up a few times. The DNA for the CDR3 is TGTGCCAGCAGTTACGGGGGCGGAGAGACCCAGTACTTC. It encodes CASSYGGGETQYF. The chain employs TRBV6-5 and TRBJ2-5; TRBD1 might be the D (6 bases). V lost 2 bases, J lost 4 bases, and 8 bases lay in between. This CDR3 contains 13 residues. Germline CDR1 reads MNHEY; CDR2 reads SVGAGI.

This clonotype occurred a few times. This rearrangement joins TRBV5-4 to TRBJ2-5, with TRBD1 identical over 10 bases. CDR1 SGHNT and CDR2 YYREEE come from the germline V gene (reference sequence). V was clipped by 0 bases and J by 2 bases; unmatched bases: 4. The CDR3 is made up of 16 amino acids. The CDR3 loop reads CASSLARTGGQETQYF. CDR3 nucleotide sequence: TGTGCCAGCAGCTTGGCCCGGACAGGGGGGCAAGAGACCCAGTACTTC.

The sample holds a few counts of this clonotype. The chain joins TRBV9 to TRBJ2-3, with TRBD2 matching 9 bases. V dropped 4 bases and J dropped 2; count of bases not matched to a gene: 5. CDR3 length: 15 residues. Germline lookup yields CDR1 SGDLS and CDR2 YYNGEE. The CDR3 DNA is TGTGCCAGCAGCCTCAGACTAGCGGCCACAGATACGCAGTATTTT. This translates into CASSLRLAATDTQYF.

This clonotype was counted at least ten times. The V and J genes are TRBV4-1 and TRBJ1-4, with D uncertain. V lost 0 bases to trimming and J lost 2 bases, with 7 bases between them. The CDR3 runs 15 residues. Germline values: CDR1 MGHRA, CDR2 YSYEKL. CDR3 protein: CASSQEAGTNEKLFF. The CDR3 DNA sequence: TGCGCCAGCAGCCAAGAGGCGGGGACTAATGAAAAACTGTTTTTT.

In its sample, this clonotype was seen a few times. The chain recombines TRBV4-3 with TRBJ2-1; 9 nucleotides match TRBD2. This CDR3 spans 14 amino acids. Looked up from germline, CDR1 is LGHNA and CDR2 is YSLEER. Trimming removed 3 bases from V and 8 bases from J; junction bases left unmatched: 5. The CDR3 sequence: CASSQAGLAYEQFF. The CDR3 nucleotides are TGCGCCAGCAGCCAGGCGGGACTAGCCTATGAGCAGTTCTTC.

This clonotype was counted at least ten times. V and J are TRBV20-1 and TRBJ2-1, with D unresolved. Germline loops: CDR1 DFQATT, CDR2 SNEGSKA (reference sequence). Trimming removed 1 base at V and 0 bases at J, with 7 bases between. The CDR3 runs 14 residues. CDR3: CSARAESSYNEQFF. The DNA for the CDR3 is TGCAGTGCTAGAGCCGAGAGCTCCTACAATGAGCAGTTCTTC.

The genes are TRBV10-3 and TRBJ2-1; D perhaps matches TRBD1 (6 bases). CDR1 is ENHRY, CDR2 SYGVKD, per germline. The CDR3 extends over 14 amino acids. Trimming shortened V by 4 bases and J by 8 bases, and 15 bases separated the two germline ends. CDR3 nucleotides: TGTGCCATCAGTGCGGGGAGTCAGGGGTATGAGCAGTTCTTC. It encodes CAISAGSQGYEQFF.